The T cell receptor beta chain described here comes from a study of siplizumab effects on memory and regulatory T cells. This clone was observed once. Its antigen remains unidentified. Study-level results: No assignable naive or memory phenotype existed for roughly 80-97% of proliferating CD4+ or CD8+ clones. Both greater diversity than memory cells and a major contribution to the alloresponse seemed to characterize naive T cells. Assignment to unstimulated subsets succeeded for only a minor fraction of the alloreactive clones.

Each sample contributed roughly 100,000 TCR templates to the assay. The table came from immunoSEQ multiplex PCR; TCRdb's copy has only in-frame clones and leaves some out. The sample shows about 27,000 clones, approximately 80% of them seen only once. This CDR3 region has 15 residues. Germline-derived CDR1 and CDR2 are LNHDA and SQIVND (reference sequence). Trimming took off 6 bases at V and 5 bases at J, with 16 bases between the two ends. The sequence was obtained from a human donor in good health. The rearrangement uses TRBV19 and TRBJ2-2; D possibly uses TRBD1 or TRBD2 (5 bases each). Sequencing was done on a sample of memory CD4+ T cells sorted from blood. CDR3 in amino acids: CASRKTGRETGELFF. The CDR3 coding sequence is TGTGCCAGTAGAAAAACGGGCAGGGAGACCGGGGAGCTGTTTTTT.